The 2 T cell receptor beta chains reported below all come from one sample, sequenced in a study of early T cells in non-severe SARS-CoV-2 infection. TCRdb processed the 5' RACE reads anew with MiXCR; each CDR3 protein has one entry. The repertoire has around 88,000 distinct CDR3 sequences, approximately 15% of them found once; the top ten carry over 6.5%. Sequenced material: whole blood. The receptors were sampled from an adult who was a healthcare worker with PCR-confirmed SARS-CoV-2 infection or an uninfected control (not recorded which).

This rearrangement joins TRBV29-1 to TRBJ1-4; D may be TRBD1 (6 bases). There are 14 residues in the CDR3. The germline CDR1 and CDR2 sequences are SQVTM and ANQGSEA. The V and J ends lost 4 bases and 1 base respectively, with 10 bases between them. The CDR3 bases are TGCAGCGTTGTTGACAGGATAACTAATGAAAAACTGTTTTTT. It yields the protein CSVVDRITNEKLFF.

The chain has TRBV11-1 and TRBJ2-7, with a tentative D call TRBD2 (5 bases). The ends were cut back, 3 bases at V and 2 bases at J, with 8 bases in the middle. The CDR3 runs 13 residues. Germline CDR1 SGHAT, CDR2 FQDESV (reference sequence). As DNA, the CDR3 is TGTGCCAGCAGCTTCGCCGGGGCCTACGAGCAGTACTTC. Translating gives CASSFAGAYEQYF.